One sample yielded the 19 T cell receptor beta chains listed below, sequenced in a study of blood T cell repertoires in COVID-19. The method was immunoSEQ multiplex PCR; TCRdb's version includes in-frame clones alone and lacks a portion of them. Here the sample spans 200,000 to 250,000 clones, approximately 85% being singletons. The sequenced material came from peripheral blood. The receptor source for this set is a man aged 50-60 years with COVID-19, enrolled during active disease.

The CDR3 bases are TGCAGCGTTGTGGTCGGGGGGCCTACCGGGGAGCTGTTTTTT. Amino acids: CSVVVGGPTGELFF. V is TRBV29-1 and J is TRBJ2-2; TRBD2 might be the D (7 bases). Between the trimmed V and J ends, which lost 4 bases and 5 bases, there was a span of 14 bases. Germline CDR1 is SQVTM and CDR2 is ANQGSEA. The CDR3 length is 14 residues.

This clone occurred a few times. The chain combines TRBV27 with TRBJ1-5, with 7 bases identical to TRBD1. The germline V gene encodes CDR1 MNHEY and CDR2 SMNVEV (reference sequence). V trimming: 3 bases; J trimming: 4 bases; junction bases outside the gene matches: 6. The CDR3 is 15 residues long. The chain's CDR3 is CASSFRQGGNQPQHF. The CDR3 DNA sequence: TGTGCCAGCAGTTTCCGACAGGGTGGTAATCAGCCCCAGCATTTT.

The CDR3 region has the DNA TGTGCCAGCAGCAACCGGGACAGGGGTTCTGGAAACACCATATATTTT. Translating gives CASSNRDRGSGNTIYF. The genes are TRBV5-4 and TRBJ1-3; TRBD1 aligns across 10 bases. Germline V gene lookup returns CDR1 SGHNT and CDR2 YYREEE (reference sequence). V was clipped by 4 bases and J by 1 base; unmatched bases: 5. This CDR3 is 16 amino acids long.

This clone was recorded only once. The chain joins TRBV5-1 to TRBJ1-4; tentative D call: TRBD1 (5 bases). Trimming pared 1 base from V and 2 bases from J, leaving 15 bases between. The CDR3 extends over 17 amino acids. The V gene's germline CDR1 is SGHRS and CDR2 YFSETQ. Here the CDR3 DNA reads TGCGCCAGCAGCTTGTTATGGCAGGGCACCACTAATGAAAAACTGTTTTTT. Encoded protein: CASSLLWQGTTNEKLFF.

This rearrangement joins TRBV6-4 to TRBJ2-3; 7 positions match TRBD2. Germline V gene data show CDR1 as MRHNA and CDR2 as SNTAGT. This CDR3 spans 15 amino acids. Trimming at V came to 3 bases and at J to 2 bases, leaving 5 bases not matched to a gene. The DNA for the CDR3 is TGTGCCAGCAGTGATCGGGGGGAACCCACAGATACGCAGTATTTT. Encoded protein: CASSDRGEPTDTQYF.

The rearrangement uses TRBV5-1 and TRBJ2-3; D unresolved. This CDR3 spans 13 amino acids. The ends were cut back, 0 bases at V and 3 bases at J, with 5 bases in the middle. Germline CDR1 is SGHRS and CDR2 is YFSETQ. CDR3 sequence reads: CASSLVVTDTQYF. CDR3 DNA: TGCGCCAGCAGCTTGGTCGTAACAGATACGCAGTATTTT.

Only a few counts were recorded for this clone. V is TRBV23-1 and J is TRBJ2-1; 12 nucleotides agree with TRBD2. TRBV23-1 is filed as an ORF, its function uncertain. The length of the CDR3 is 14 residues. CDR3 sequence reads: CDTTGTSGYNEQFF. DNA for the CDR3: TGCGACACAACCGGGACTAGCGGGTACAATGAGCAGTTCTTC.

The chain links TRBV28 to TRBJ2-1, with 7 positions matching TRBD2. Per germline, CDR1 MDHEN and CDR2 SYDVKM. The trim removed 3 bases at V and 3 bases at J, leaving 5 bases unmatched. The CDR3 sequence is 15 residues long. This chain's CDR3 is CASSLGGLVYNEQFF. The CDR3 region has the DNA TGTGCCAGCAGTTTGGGAGGGCTCGTCTACAATGAGCAGTTCTTC. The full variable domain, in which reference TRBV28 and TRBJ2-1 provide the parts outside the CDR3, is DVKVTQSSRYLVKRTGEKVFLECVQDMDHENMFWYRQDPGLGLRLIYFSYDVKMKEKGDIPEGYSVSREKKERFSLILESASTNQTSMYLCASSLGGLVYNEQFFGPGTRLTVL.

CDR3 bases: TGTGCCAGCAGCCACGCGGGCCCCAATCAGCCCCAGCATTTT. It translates to CASSHAGPNQPQHF. V gene TRBV7-2 combines with J gene TRBJ1-5; D remains unclear. The V gene lost 5 bases and the J gene lost 3 bases, with 11 bases spanning the gap. The V gene's germline CDR1 is SGHTA and CDR2 FQGNSA. This CDR3 has 14 amino acids.

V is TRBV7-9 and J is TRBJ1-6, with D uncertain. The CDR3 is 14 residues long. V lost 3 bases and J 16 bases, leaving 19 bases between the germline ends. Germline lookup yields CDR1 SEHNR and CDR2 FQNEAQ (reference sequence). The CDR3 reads CASSLFSEPDGLHF. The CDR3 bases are TGTGCCAGCAGCTTGTTCAGTGAACCCGACGGGCTCCACTTT.

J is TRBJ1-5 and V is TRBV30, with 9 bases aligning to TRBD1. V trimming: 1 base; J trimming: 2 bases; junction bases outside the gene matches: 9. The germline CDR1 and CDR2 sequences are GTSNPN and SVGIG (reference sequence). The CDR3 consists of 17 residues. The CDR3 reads CAWSEPRTGEGNQPQHF. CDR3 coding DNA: TGTGCCTGGAGTGAACCAAGGACAGGGGAAGGCAATCAGCCCCAGCATTTT.

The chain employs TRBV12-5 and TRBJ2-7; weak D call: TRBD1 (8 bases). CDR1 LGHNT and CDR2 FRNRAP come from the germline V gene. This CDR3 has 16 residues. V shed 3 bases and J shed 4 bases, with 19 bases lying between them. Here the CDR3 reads CASGFPYRGGRYEQYF. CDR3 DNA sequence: TGTGCTAGTGGTTTTCCCTACAGGGGGGGGAGGTACGAGCAGTACTTC.

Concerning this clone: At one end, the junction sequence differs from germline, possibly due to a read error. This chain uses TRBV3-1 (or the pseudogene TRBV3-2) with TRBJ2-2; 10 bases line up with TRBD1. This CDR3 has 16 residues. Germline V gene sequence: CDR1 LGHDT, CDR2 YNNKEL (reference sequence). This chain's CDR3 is CASSLVTGGLPGGLFF. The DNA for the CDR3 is TGTGCCAGCAGCCTGGTGACAGGGGGCTTACCCGGGGGGCTGTTTTTT.

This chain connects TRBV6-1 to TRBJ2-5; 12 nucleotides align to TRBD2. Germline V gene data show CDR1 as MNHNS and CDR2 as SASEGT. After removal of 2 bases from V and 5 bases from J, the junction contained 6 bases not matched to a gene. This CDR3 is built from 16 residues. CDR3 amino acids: CASSESWLAGGETQYF. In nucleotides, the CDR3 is TGTGCCAGCAGTGAATCTTGGCTAGCGGGGGGGGAGACCCAGTACTTC.

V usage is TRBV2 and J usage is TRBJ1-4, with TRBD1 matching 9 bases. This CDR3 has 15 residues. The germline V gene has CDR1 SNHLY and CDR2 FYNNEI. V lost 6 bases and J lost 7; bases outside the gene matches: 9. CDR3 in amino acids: CASSPGTGPFEKLFF. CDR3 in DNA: TGTGCCAGCAGCCCCGGGACAGGGCCCTTTGAAAAACTGTTTTTT.

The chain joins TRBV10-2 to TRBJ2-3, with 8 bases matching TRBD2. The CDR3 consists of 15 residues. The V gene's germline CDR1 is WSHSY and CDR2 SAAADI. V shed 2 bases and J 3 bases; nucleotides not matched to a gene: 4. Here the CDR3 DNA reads TGCGCCAGCAGTGAGGCGGGGGGCTGGACAGATACGCAGTATTTT. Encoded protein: CASSEAGGWTDTQYF.

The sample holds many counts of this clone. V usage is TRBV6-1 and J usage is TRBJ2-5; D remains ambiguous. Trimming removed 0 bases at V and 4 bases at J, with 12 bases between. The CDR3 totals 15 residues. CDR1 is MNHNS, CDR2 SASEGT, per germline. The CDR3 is CASSEARHLGETQYF. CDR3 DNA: TGTGCCAGCAGTGAAGCGCGACACCTGGGAGAGACCCAGTACTTC.

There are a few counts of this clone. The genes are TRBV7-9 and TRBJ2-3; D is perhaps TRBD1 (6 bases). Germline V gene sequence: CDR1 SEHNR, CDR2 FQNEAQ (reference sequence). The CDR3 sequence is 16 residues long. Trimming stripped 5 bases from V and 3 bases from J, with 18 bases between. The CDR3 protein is CASSHTAQGGTDTQYF. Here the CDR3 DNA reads TGTGCCAGCAGCCACACGGCTCAAGGGGGAACAGATACGCAGTATTTT.

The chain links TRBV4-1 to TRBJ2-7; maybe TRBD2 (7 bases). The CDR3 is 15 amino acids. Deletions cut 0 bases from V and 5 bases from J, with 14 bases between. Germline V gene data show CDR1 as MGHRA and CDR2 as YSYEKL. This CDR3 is CASSQDRGGWNEQYF. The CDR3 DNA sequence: TGCGCCAGCAGCCAAGATCGCGGGGGCTGGAACGAGCAGTACTTC.